This section outlines one TCR beta chain sequence together with its context. Its recognized antigen is unknown. Per-base quality was not reported, and no clone a single base away is much larger than it. The CDR3 goes from the cysteine to the phenylalanine over 18 residues. The read is trimmed to its CDR3 DNA, 54 bases read in frame from base 1. V loses 7 bases of germline sequence and J loses 2 bases, and the interval between the two ends is 24 bases. For CDR1 and CDR2, the germline V gene lists MRHNA and SNTAGT. TCRB CDR3 sequencing used the immunoSEQ assay on genomic DNA. The original methods were these. Nothing other than productive TCRB rearrangements was included in the analyses. Clonality was expressed as a Shannon entropy-based productive clonality index, with each clone defined by a unique TCRB CDR3 sequence. The template counts of each clone relative to the total templates per sample were used to calculate repertoire overlap between two samples. A correlation with a Spearman r of approximately 0.58 was found between V-gene usage by flow cytometry and V-gene usage by TCRB sequencing. In TCRdb, the immuneACCESS table is reduced to in-frame sequences with V and J assigned. These tables do not hold every clone; where another copy was compared, an unresolved V gene accounts for under half, and the others remain unexplained. The V and J calls and clone size are taken from that table; D and trimming were inferred from the DNA. Here the sample has 15,000 to 20,000 clones; almost 85% occur a single time. Clones ranked in the top ten supply over 9.5% of the sample.

Buffy coats from 20 to 25 blood donors served as healthy controls, a group that was 55% female with a median age of 56 years (range about 21-75). Flow cytometry confirmed the purity of CD4+ and CD8+ cells that had been isolated by positive magnetic bead selection on an AutoMACS. Peripheral blood mononuclear cells were obtained using density gradient separation with Ficoll-Paque PLUS. Using Nucleospin Tissue or Tissue XS kits, DNA was extracted from CD4-enriched, CD8-enriched or PBMC samples, with quantification by a Qubit 2.0 fluorometer. This record comes from a study of somatic mutations in cytotoxic T cells in rheumatoid arthritis listed by TCRdb under 2017. With respect to the entire study: Some V beta antibody-stained T-cell populations were flow-sorted on a FACSAria II or Sony SH800 at nearly 100% purity, and sorted V beta1+ cells also underwent TCRB sequencing. The study asked whether expanded CD8+ T-cell clones in newly diagnosed, untreated rheumatoid arthritis carry somatic mutations, and used TCRB deep sequencing to characterize clonality. TCRB deep sequencing covered roughly 60 patients with rheumatoid arthritis along with 20 healthy controls. Median age was essentially the same in the patient group and the control group.

Results and caveats for the whole study, not just this receptor: Several identical CD8+ TCRB sequences were found in both blood and synovial fluid, and in about an eighth of the roughly 65 patients the largest CD8+ clone exceeded 20% of CD8+ cells. The slight TRBV07 underrepresentation in patients was not adjusted for multiple comparisons. CD8+ T-cell clonality in rheumatoid arthritis patients was not significantly different from that in age-matched healthy controls. The antigen targets of the expanded CD8+ clones were unknown, and absence from virus-specific databases did not rule out viral specificity. In patients, CD8+ clonality rose with age (Spearman r=0.49), which was not the case in healthy controls.

The TCR was taken from a woman aged 45-65 years in good health. Sequencing used CD8+ T cells sorted from blood. The rearranged segments are TRBV6-4 and TRBJ2-1; the D gene is perhaps TRBD1, on 6 matching bases. The nucleotides are TGTGCCAGCACACACCTTCCCACAGGGAAAGTCCCCTACAATGAGCAGTTCTTC. Its amino acids are CASTHLPTGKVPYNEQFF.